The clone carrying this T cell receptor beta chain was recorded many times. Its antigen is unknown. This CDR3 comprises 13 residues. Germline V gene data show CDR1 as SGHVS and CDR2 as FNYEAQ. V was pared by 1 base and J by 6 bases, with 2 bases of the junction left unmatched. Template material for TCR beta VDJ and CDR3 profiling consisted of genomic DNA. MiXCR, run by TCRdb on the reads, gives a single entry per CDR3 protein. The data show under 150,000 distinct CDR3 sequences, 40% to 45% seen once. The data were obtained in a study of CD8+CD57+ T cells in acquired aplastic anemia. Overall study: Sorting CD4+ and CD8+ cells gave DNA averaging about 3.3 ug. As sequenced from healthy donors, CD4+ cells averaged approximately 11 million reads. Broader study findings: Comparison of patients with controls identified twenty-nine shared CD8+ CDR3 sequences. The study found no significant CD8+ Simpson's diversity difference between patients and controls.

The clonotype originates from a human donor in good health, serving as a control. Sequencing was done on a sample of sorted CD4+, CD8+, or CD8+CD57+ T cells (not recorded which) from PBMCs. The chain combines TRBV7-6 with TRBJ1-1; 7 bases are a match to TRBD1. CDR3 region: CASSLGRGSEAFF. The CDR3, as DNA: TGTGCCAGCAGCTTAGGCAGGGGGTCTGAAGCTTTCTTT.